The entry below describes one TCR beta chain. The target antigen is unknown. The data belong to a study of cytomegalovirus exposure and HLA in healthy donors. Primers included in the PCR were 60 Vbeta and 13 Jbeta primers. Repertoires were generated with immunoSEQ multiplex PCR, while TCRdb's copy carries only in-frame clones and drops some. The data contain some 100,000 clones, about four fifths of them singletons. General observations from the study: Some highly shared sequence variants likely arose as a pipeline artifact. V- and J-gene trimming in TCR beta was tied to a missense DCLRE1C variant by an analysis performed later.

Looked up from germline, CDR1 is SQVTM and CDR2 is ANQGSEA. Trimming removed 4 bases from V and 2 bases from J; junction bases left unmatched: 4. The CDR3 spans 13 residues. The genes are TRBV29-1 and TRBJ1-1, with 7 bases that match TRBD1. Material for sequencing was PBMCs. This sequence was found in a woman between 40 and 50 years old in good health and CMV-seronegative. CDR3 residues: CSVGGQLNTEAFF. As DNA, the CDR3 is TGCAGCGTTGGGGGACAGCTAAACACTGAAGCTTTCTTT.